This entry lists 17 T cell receptor beta chains sequenced from one sample in a study of CD8 T cells in ankylosing spondylitis. Points from the study as a whole: A TCR beta motif of eight or nine highly homologous variants seemed to mark ankylosing spondylitis blood.

TCRdb analysed the 5' RACE reads with MiXCR anew, one entry per CDR3 protein. The data show some 840,000 distinct CDR3 sequences, about 12% seen once. Antigens for these TCRs are unknown. Material for sequencing was blood, either unsorted or a sorted T cell fraction (not recorded which). The receptors were sampled from a male donor with ankylosing spondylitis.

This clonotype appeared a few times. The chain joins TRBV4-3 to TRBJ1-3; 8 bases line up with TRBD1. The V segment lost 0 bases and the J segment 8 bases; nucleotides outside the gene matches: 6. The CDR3 is 15 residues long. Germline-derived CDR1 and CDR2 are LGHNA and YSLEER. CDR3 DNA: TGCGCCAGCAGCCAAGAAGGGACAGGCCTGTACACCATATATTTT. Amino acids: CASSQEGTGLYTIYF.

This clonotype was detected ten times or more. V is TRBV5-1 and J is TRBJ2-3; D ambiguous. V lost 0 bases and J 6 bases, leaving 20 bases between the germline ends. The CDR3 is 17 amino acids. Germline values: CDR1 SGHRS, CDR2 YFSETQ. CDR3: CASSLEPTISRLDTQYF. DNA of the CDR3: TGCGCCAGCAGCTTGGAACCGACGATCAGCAGGTTGGATACGCAGTATTTT.

The rearrangement uses TRBV28 and TRBJ2-7; 9 positions match TRBD1. J lost 4 bases, V lost 4 bases, and 5 bases had no gene match. The length of the CDR3 is 14 residues. CDR1 MDHEN and CDR2 SYDVKM come from the germline V gene. The CDR3 here is CASSSLQGAYEQYF. As DNA, the CDR3 is TGTGCCAGCAGTTCATTACAGGGGGCTTACGAGCAGTACTTC.

The genes are TRBV9 and TRBJ2-7, with TRBD2 matching 7 bases. The V segment lost 4 bases and the J segment 4 bases; nucleotides outside the gene matches: 17. The CDR3 contains 17 residues. The germline V gene encodes CDR1 SGDLS and CDR2 YYNGEE. The CDR3 sequence is CASSPHGGTTQRYEQYF. CDR3 nucleotide sequence: TGTGCCAGCAGCCCGCACGGAGGGACTACCCAAAGATACGAGCAGTACTTC.

The V gene is TRBV6-5, the J gene TRBJ2-5; D is ambiguous. Germline CDR1 and CDR2: MNHEY and SVGAGI. Between the trimmed V and J ends, which lost 0 bases and 0 bases, there was a span of 14 bases. This CDR3 is 17 amino acids long. CDR3 nucleotide sequence: TGTGCCAGCAGTTACTCTCCCGCCGCGGCAGACCAAGAGACCCAGTACTTC. Translation gives CASSYSPAAADQETQYF.

The chain has TRBV6-2 or TRBV6-3 and TRBJ2-1, with D possibly being TRBD2 (6 bases). The V gene lost 6 bases and the J gene lost 4 bases, with 19 bases spanning the gap. Germline V lookup: CDR1 MNHEY, CDR2 SVGEGT. CDR3 size: 16 residues. CDR3 sequence reads: CASRGRLADQYNEQFF. The CDR3 region has the DNA TGTGCCAGCAGGGGCAGATTAGCGGACCAATACAATGAGCAGTTCTTC.

This clonotype showed up just a few times. The chain couples TRBV5-5 to TRBJ1-6, with no clear D. The CDR3 has 14 amino acids. Trimming pared 3 bases from V and 7 bases from J, leaving 11 bases between. CDR1 and CDR2 (germline): SGHKS, YYEKEE (reference sequence). Here the CDR3 reads CASSWGIQNSPLHF. The CDR3 DNA follows: TGTGCCAGCAGCTGGGGTATTCAAAATTCACCCCTCCACTTT. Together with reference TRBV5-5 and TRBJ1-6, the CDR3 gives the full variable domain: DAGVTQSPTHLIKTRGQQVTLRCSPISGHKSVSWYQQVLGQGPQFIFQYYEKEERGRGNFPDRFSARQFPNYSSELNVNALLLGDSALYLCASSWGIQNSPLHFGNGTRLTVT.

The chain employs TRBV7-3 and TRBJ2-3; TRBD2 aligns across 11 bases. CDR1 and CDR2 (germline): SGHTA, FQGTGA. The ends lost 5 bases at V and 1 base at J; junction bases unmatched: 5. The CDR3 runs to 16 residues. The CDR3 bases are TGTGCCAGCAGCCCGTCACTAGCGGGGGGCACAGATACGCAGTATTTT. This translates into CASSPSLAGGTDTQYF.

In this sample, this clonotype turned up many times. The chain couples TRBV7-2 to TRBJ2-3, with unresolved D. Germline lookup yields CDR1 SGHTA and CDR2 FQGNSA. The CDR3 extends over 12 amino acids. Deletions cut 1 base from V and 5 bases from J, with 4 bases between. This chain's CDR3 is CASSLGLDTQYF. For the CDR3, the DNA is TGTGCCAGCAGCTTAGGCTTAGATACGCAGTATTTT.

The V call is TRBV29-1, the J call TRBJ1-1; 8 nucleotides agree with TRBD1. The ends lost 6 bases at V and 5 bases at J; junction bases unmatched: 14. Germline V gene data show CDR1 as SQVTM and CDR2 as ANQGSEA. The CDR3 totals 15 residues. CDR3 in DNA: TGCAGCGTCGGCTTCAGGGGGCAAGAGGGTACTGAAGCTTTCTTT. It translates to CSVGFRGQEGTEAFF.

V and J are TRBV20-1 and TRBJ2-7, with 8 bases aligning to TRBD2. The CDR3 totals 14 residues. The trim removed 4 bases at V and 1 base at J, leaving 6 bases unmatched. Germline CDR1 reads DFQATT; CDR2 reads SNEGSKA (reference sequence). The CDR3 bases are TGCAGTGCTAAGAGCGGGAGCTCGTCCTACGAGCAGTACTTC. Protein sequence: CSAKSGSSSYEQYF.

At least ten counts were recorded for this clonotype. The chain recombines TRBV5-1 with TRBJ2-3, with a weak D call TRBD1 (6 bases). This CDR3 spans 13 amino acids. Trimming shortened V by 2 bases and J by 4 bases, and 8 bases separated the two germline ends. Germline V lookup: CDR1 SGHRS, CDR2 YFSETQ. CDR3 amino acids: CASSLQGPDTQYF. The CDR3 nucleotides read TGCGCCAGCAGCTTACAGGGTCCAGATACGCAGTATTTT. The variable domain in full, completed from reference TRBV5-1 and TRBJ2-3, reads KAGVTQTPRYLIKTRGQQVTLSCSPISGHRSVSWYQQTPGQGLQFLFEYFSETQRNKGNFPGRFSGRQFSNSRSEMNVSTLELGDSALYLCASSLQGPDTQYFGPGTRLTVL.

This sequence joins TRBV6-5 and TRBJ2-5; 8 bases align to TRBD1. The V gene end was trimmed by 2 bases and the J gene end by 2 bases; junction bases not matched to a gene: 10. Germline CDR1 reads MNHEY; CDR2 reads SVGAGI. The CDR3 loop spans 17 amino acids. CDR3 sequence (DNA): TGTGCCAGCAGTTACCACTCTGGACAGGGCGAACAAGAGACCCAGTACTTC. This encodes CASSYHSGQGEQETQYF.

The rearrangement joins TRBV12-3 or TRBV12-4 to TRBJ2-2, with TRBD1 matching over 7 bases. This CDR3 is built from 13 residues. The junction had 7 bases not matched to a gene; V was cut back by 8 bases and J by 7 bases. The DNA of the CDR3 is TGTGCCAGCTCCCGAAACAGGGGCGGGGAGCTGTTTTTT. This translates into CASSRNRGGELFF.

The table lists this clonotype with a few counts. This rearrangement joins TRBV12-3 or TRBV12-4 to TRBJ1-4; possible D gene TRBD1, 6 bases. Trimming pared 5 bases from V and 8 bases from J, leaving 18 bases between. This CDR3 is built from 15 residues. Written as DNA, the CDR3 is TGTGCCAGCAGTCCTTTTGGGGGCGGGGGAGAAAAACTGTTTTTT. It yields the protein CASSPFGGGGEKLFF.

This clonotype was detected ten times or more. The chain has TRBV29-1 and TRBJ2-3, with D perhaps TRBD2 (6 bases). The V gene lost 4 bases and the J gene lost 2 bases, with 13 bases spanning the gap. The CDR3 has 14 residues. Germline assignment: CDR1 SQVTM and CDR2 ANQGSEA. The CDR3 reads CSVGPGLHTDTQYF. The CDR3, as DNA: TGCAGCGTTGGGCCGGGACTTCACACAGATACGCAGTATTTT.

In its sample, this clonotype was seen many times. V gene TRBV13 combines with J gene TRBJ2-7, with 11 bases matching TRBD2. The CDR3 consists of 15 residues. The germline CDR1 and CDR2 sequences are PRHDT and FYEKMQ (reference sequence). V dropped 2 bases and J dropped 2; count of bases not matched to a gene: 2. The CDR3 coding sequence is TGTGCCAGCAGCTTAAGACTAGCGGGAACCTACGAGCAGTACTTC. Its protein product is CASSLRLAGTYEQYF.